The sequence of this T cell receptor (beta chain) was determined in a study of early T cells in non-severe SARS-CoV-2 infection. Study at large: Sequenced bulk RNA came from whole blood that was unsorted, and chains were unpaired. Study-wide results and caveats: Reliance on VDJdb matching favored anti-spike CD8 responses; private and CD4 specificities were missed.

This clonotype was counted many times. Its cognate antigen is unknown. In the library, individual cDNA molecules carried attached unique molecular identifiers. TCRdb called the 5' RACE reads again in MiXCR, with one record for every CDR3 protein. The sample contains tens of thousands of distinct CDR3 sequences, about 16% of which appear only once. The specimen sequenced was whole blood. The TCR originated in an adult who was a healthcare worker with PCR-confirmed SARS-CoV-2 infection or an uninfected control (not recorded which).

CDR3 sequence (DNA): TGTGCCAGCAGCAAGACAGGGGTCGGCTACACCTTC. Translated: CASSKTGVGYTF. J is TRBJ1-2 and V is TRBV11-2; 8 nucleotides match TRBD1. The V gene's germline CDR1 is SGHAT and CDR2 FQNNGV. This CDR3 region has 12 residues. With V trimmed by 5 bases and J by 8 bases, 4 bases remained unmatched.